The next 18 T cell receptor beta chains were all read from a single sample in a study of T cell repertoires in cytomegalovirus infection. One entry per CDR3 protein results from TCRdb running MiXCR on the reads. Among 310,000 or so distinct CDR3 sequences listed, roughly a sixth were seen once. The sample comprised PBMCs. These receptors all stem from a human donor in good health (CMV status not recorded). Some clones in this sample may be carry-over from other donors' samples.

The CDR3 loop reads CASSLGVGQPQHF. CDR3 in DNA: TGTGCCAGCAGTTTGGGGGTCGGACAGCCCCAGCATTTT. This rearrangement joins TRBV27 to TRBJ1-5, with D perhaps TRBD1 (5 bases). This CDR3 is 13 amino acids long. Germline V gene lookup returns CDR1 MNHEY and CDR2 SMNVEV (reference sequence). The germline V and J ends were trimmed by 3 bases and 7 bases, with 10 bases remaining between them.

The table lists this clonotype with many counts. V gene TRBV6-6 combines with J gene TRBJ2-5; 7 bases fit TRBD1. V lost 0 bases, J lost 2 bases, and 3 bases stayed unmatched. Germline CDR1 and CDR2: MNHNY and SVGAGI (reference sequence). The CDR3 is made up of 15 amino acids. The CDR3 reads CASSYSDRRQETQYF. The CDR3, as DNA: TGTGCCAGCAGTTACTCGGACAGGAGACAAGAGACCCAGTACTTC.

This clonotype was seen at least ten times. This chain joins TRBV7-2 and TRBJ2-5; D may be TRBD1 (5 bases). Germline V gene lookup returns CDR1 SGHTA and CDR2 FQGNSA. V was pared by 3 bases and J by 1 base, with 9 bases between. The CDR3 is 14 residues long. CDR3 sequence reads: CASSFQGLQETQYF. DNA of the CDR3: TGTGCCAGCAGCTTCCAGGGTCTCCAAGAGACCCAGTACTTC.

This clonotype appeared a few times. The V and J genes are TRBV25-1 and TRBJ2-7; a weak D match, TRBD2 (5 bases). CDR1 and CDR2 (germline): MGHDK, SYGVNS. CDR3 size: 13 residues. The germline V and J ends were trimmed by 3 bases and 5 bases, with 11 bases remaining between them. The CDR3 here is CASSDTGIDEQYF. In nucleotides, the CDR3 is TGTGCCAGCAGTGATACGGGGATCGACGAGCAGTACTTC.

This chain links TRBV28 with TRBJ2-7; D may match TRBD1 or TRBD2 (5 bases each). Germline lookup yields CDR1 MDHEN and CDR2 SYDVKM. V was cut by 2 bases and J by 4 bases, with 18 bases left in between. This CDR3 has 16 residues. CDR3 coding DNA: TGTGCCAGCAGTTTAGGATCCCGGGGCAGGGAGTACGAGCAGTACTTC. This translates into CASSLGSRGREYEQYF. Based on the CDR3 plus reference TRBV28 and TRBJ2-7, the full variable domain is DVKVTQSSRYLVKRTGEKVFLECVQDMDHENMFWYRQDPGLGLRLIYFSYDVKMKEKGDIPEGYSVSREKKERFSLILESASTNQTSMYLCASSLGSRGREYEQYFGPGTRLTVT.

The rearrangement uses TRBV7-9 and TRBJ2-3; D is tentatively TRBD1 or TRBD2 (6 bases each). The CDR3 has 14 residues. Germline values: CDR1 SEHNR, CDR2 FQNEAQ (reference sequence). The ends were cut back, 2 bases at V and 5 bases at J, with 11 bases in the middle. The CDR3 bases are TGTGCCAGCAGCTTAACACAGGGAGGAGATACGCAGTATTTT. It translates to CASSLTQGGDTQYF.

CDR3 protein: CASSPVQVFEQYF. CDR3 coding DNA: TGTGCCAGCTCACCAGTCCAGGTCTTCGAGCAGTACTTC. The chain links TRBV18 to TRBJ2-7, with D unresolved. Germline loops: CDR1 KGHSH, CDR2 LQKENI. This CDR3 has 13 residues. V lost 2 bases and J 6 bases, leaving 11 bases between the germline ends. Drawing the rest from reference TRBV18 and TRBJ2-7, the complete variable domain is NAGVMQNPRHLVRRRGQEARLRCSPMKGHSHVYWYRQLPEEGLKFMVYLQKENIIDESGMPKERFSAEFPKEGPSILRIQQVVRGDSAAYFCASSPVQVFEQYFGPGTRLTVT.

This clonotype was recorded a few times. V is TRBV2 and J is TRBJ1-4; D gene uncertain. Looked up from germline, CDR1 is SNHLY and CDR2 is FYNNEI. This CDR3 region has 16 residues. Between the trimmed V and J ends, which lost 3 bases and 5 bases, there was a span of 16 bases. The CDR3: CASSDGKGTANEKLFF. DNA for the CDR3: TGTGCCAGCAGTGATGGAAAGGGAACAGCCAATGAAAAACTGTTTTTT.

The table lists this clonotype with many counts. J is TRBJ2-1 and V is TRBV25-1, with D possibly TRBD2 on 5 matching bases. V was cut by 0 bases and J by 1 base, with 10 bases left in between. Germline CDR1 reads MGHDK; CDR2 reads SYGVNS. The CDR3 has 16 residues. The CDR3 sequence: CASSEYFGESYNEQFF. The CDR3 DNA reads as TGTGCCAGCAGTGAATATTTTGGGGAGTCCTACAATGAGCAGTTCTTC.

This clonotype was counted many times. The chain is built from TRBV7-8 and TRBJ2-7, with D unresolved. Germline CDR1 and CDR2: SGHVS and FQNEAQ. The CDR3 contains 12 residues. The germline V and J ends were trimmed by 3 bases and 7 bases, with 10 bases remaining between them. Here the CDR3 reads CASSLDYWEQYF. CDR3 coding DNA: TGTGCCAGCAGCTTGGATTATTGGGAGCAGTACTTC.

V usage is TRBV24-1 and J usage is TRBJ1-4, with D hard to call. This CDR3 contains 11 residues. Trimming removed 4 bases from V and 7 bases from J, with 3 bases in between. Germline assignment: CDR1 KGHDR and CDR2 SFDVKD. CDR3 sequence: CATSEAEKLFF. CDR3 DNA: TGTGCCACCAGTGAGGCTGAAAAACTGTTTTTT.

This clonotype has just one count. The chain carries TRBV19 and TRBJ1-5, with a possible D match to TRBD1 (6 bases). Germline V gives CDR1 LNHDA, CDR2 SQIVND (reference sequence). Between the trimmed V and J ends, which lost 5 bases and 7 bases, there was a span of 33 bases. This CDR3 contains 20 residues. The CDR3 nucleotides read TGTGCCAGTAGTTTCGTATCCCCCGGGGGGCGCAGGGCCTCGGGACAGCCCCAGCATTTT. It yields the protein CASSFVSPGGRRASGQPQHF.

The chain recombines TRBV5-1 with TRBJ1-1, with D possibly matching TRBD1 (5 bases). With 4 bases removed from V and 1 base from J, the gap between germline ends came to 11 bases. This CDR3 region has 14 residues. Germline lookup yields CDR1 SGHRS and CDR2 YFSETQ. The chain's CDR3 is CASSPITGNTEAFF. CDR3 DNA sequence: TGCGCCAGCAGCCCAATTACAGGGAACACTGAAGCTTTCTTT. Complete variable domain (other parts from reference TRBV5-1 and TRBJ1-1): KAGVTQTPRYLIKTRGQQVTLSCSPISGHRSVSWYQQTPGQGLQFLFEYFSETQRNKGNFPGRFSGRQFSNSRSEMNVSTLELGDSALYLCASSPITGNTEAFFGQGTRLTVV.

This clonotype was observed many times. This rearrangement joins TRBV12-3 or TRBV12-4 to TRBJ2-5; 8 bases line up with TRBD2. CDR3 length equals 14 residues. The trim removed 2 bases at V and 3 bases at J, leaving 2 bases unmatched. The CDR3 DNA reads as TGTGCCAGCAGTTTAATTAGCGGGGAAGAGACCCAGTACTTC. This encodes CASSLISGEETQYF.

In its sample, this clonotype was seen many times. The chain carries TRBV12-3 or TRBV12-4 and TRBJ2-1, with TRBD2 matching over 8 bases. V lost 5 bases to trimming and J lost 7 bases; unmatched junction nucleotides: 10. CDR3 length equals 15 residues. This CDR3 is CASSRLARGGNEQFF. The CDR3 nucleotides read TGTGCCAGCAGTAGACTAGCCCGGGGGGGGAATGAGCAGTTCTTC.

This clonotype was found a few times. CDR3 coding DNA: TGTGCCAGCAGCCCGACGAATCTTCCCGGGGAGCTGTTTTTT. Encoded protein: CASSPTNLPGELFF. The V gene is TRBV7-9, the J gene TRBJ2-2; D is unresolved. The V end was cut by 5 bases, the J end by 6 bases, with 13 bases between. The CDR3 length is 14 residues. Germline-derived CDR1 and CDR2 are SEHNR and FQNEAQ (reference sequence).

This clonotype occurred many times. The genes are TRBV7-2 and TRBJ2-1; 9 bases agree with TRBD2. Germline assignment: CDR1 SGHTA and CDR2 FQGNSA. The trim removed 3 bases at V and 4 bases at J, leaving 7 bases unmatched. The CDR3 extends over 16 amino acids. CDR3 DNA: TGTGCCAGCAGCTTCGCAGGCGGGGGGGCGTACAATGAGCAGTTCTTC. It translates to CASSFAGGGAYNEQFF.

Points on this clonotype: The junction and the germline gene differ at one end; a read error may be behind it. The chain uses TRBV7-9 and TRBJ2-7; no firm D call. The CDR3 covers 13 residues. CDR1 and CDR2 (germline): SEHNR, FQNEAQ (reference sequence). The CDR3 is CASSLAQSTLVFF. The CDR3 DNA reads as TGTGCCAGCAGCTTAGCCCAGTCGACCTTGGTGTTCTTC.